The 2 T cell receptor beta chains presented below share a single source sample, sequenced in a study of graft-versus-host responses after intestinal transplantation. Using immunoSEQ multiplex PCR, the repertoire was profiled, and TCRdb retains in-frame clones only, with some absent. The sample shows about 20,000 clones, approximately 86% of them seen only once. Sample: PBMCs, taken 220 to 240 days after intestinal transplant. The receptor set was obtained from a human patient who received an intestinal transplant, so some T cells may come from the graft donor.

This sequence joins TRBV5-4 and TRBJ2-3, with 8 bases lining up with TRBD1. The germline V gene encodes CDR1 SGHNT and CDR2 YYREEE (reference sequence). CDR3 size: 14 residues. Trimming cost V 2 bases and J 7 bases; bases outside gene matches: 6. CDR3 in amino acids: CASSFRDRYNTQYF. The CDR3 DNA reads TGTGCCAGCAGCTTCCGGGACAGGTACAATACGCAGTATTTT. Combining the CDR3 with reference TRBV5-4 and TRBJ2-3 gives the whole variable domain ETGVTQSPTHLIKTRGQQVTLRCSSQSGHNTVSWYQQALGQGPQFIFQYYREEENGRGNFPPRFSGLQFPNYSSELNVNALELDDSALYLCASSFRDRYNTQYFGPGTRLTVL.

The J gene is TRBJ2-5, the V gene TRBV4-2; 14 nucleotides line up with TRBD2. The CDR3 is made up of 17 amino acids. Germline CDR1 reads LGHNA; CDR2 reads YNFKEQ. With 3 bases clipped from V and 5 bases from J, the junction kept 8 bases outside the gene matches. CDR3 residues: CASSHPRTSGGWETQYF. As DNA, the CDR3 is TGTGCCAGCAGCCATCCCCGGACTAGCGGGGGGTGGGAGACCCAGTACTTC.